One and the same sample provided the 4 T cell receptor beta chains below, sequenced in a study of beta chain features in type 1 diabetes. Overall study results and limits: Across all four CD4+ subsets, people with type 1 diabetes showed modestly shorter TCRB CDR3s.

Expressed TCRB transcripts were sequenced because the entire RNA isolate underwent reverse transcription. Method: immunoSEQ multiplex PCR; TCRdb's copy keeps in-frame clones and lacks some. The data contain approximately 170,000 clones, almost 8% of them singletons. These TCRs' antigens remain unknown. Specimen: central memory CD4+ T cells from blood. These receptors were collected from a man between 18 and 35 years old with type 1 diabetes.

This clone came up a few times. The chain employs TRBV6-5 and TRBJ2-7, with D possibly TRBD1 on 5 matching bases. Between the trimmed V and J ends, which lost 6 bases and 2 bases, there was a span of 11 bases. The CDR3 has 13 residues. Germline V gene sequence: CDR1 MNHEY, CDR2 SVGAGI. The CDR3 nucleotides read TGTGCCAGCAGCCAACGACAGCCCTACGAGCAGTACTTC. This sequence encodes CASSQRQPYEQYF.

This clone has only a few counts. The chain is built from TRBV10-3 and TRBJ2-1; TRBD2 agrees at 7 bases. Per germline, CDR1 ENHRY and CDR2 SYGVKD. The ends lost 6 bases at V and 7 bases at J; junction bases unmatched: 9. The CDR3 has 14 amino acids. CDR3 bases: TGTGCCATCAGCCTACCGGGACTACCGAATGAGCAGTTCTTC. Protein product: CAISLPGLPNEQFF.

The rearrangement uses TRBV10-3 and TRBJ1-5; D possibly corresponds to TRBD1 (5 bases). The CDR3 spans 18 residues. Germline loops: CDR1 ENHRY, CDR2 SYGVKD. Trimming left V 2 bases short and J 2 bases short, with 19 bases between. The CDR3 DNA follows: TGTGCCATCAGTGAGCCGACAGCCTACGGGGGTGGCAATCAGCCCCAGCATTTT. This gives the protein CAISEPTAYGGGNQPQHF.

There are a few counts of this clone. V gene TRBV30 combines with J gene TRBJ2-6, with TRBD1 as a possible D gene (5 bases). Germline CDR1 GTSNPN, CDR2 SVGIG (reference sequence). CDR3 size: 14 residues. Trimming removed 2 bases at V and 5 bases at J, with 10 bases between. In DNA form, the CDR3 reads TGTGCCTGGAGTTTGAAGGACAGGGCCAACGTCCTGACTTTC. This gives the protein CAWSLKDRANVLTF.